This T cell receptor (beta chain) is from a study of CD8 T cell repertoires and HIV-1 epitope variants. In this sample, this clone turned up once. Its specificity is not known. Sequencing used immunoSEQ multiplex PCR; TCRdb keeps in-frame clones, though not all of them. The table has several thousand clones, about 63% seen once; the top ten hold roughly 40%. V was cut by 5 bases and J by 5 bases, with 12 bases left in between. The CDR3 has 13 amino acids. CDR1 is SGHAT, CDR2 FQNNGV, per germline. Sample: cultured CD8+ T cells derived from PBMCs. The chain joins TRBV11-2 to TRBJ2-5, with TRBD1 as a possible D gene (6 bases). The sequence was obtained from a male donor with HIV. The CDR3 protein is CASSRDIGETQYF. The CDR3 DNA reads TGTGCCAGCAGCCGGGACATTGGCGAGACCCAGTACTTC.